The sequence of this T cell receptor (beta chain) was determined in a study of T cell responses to AZD1222 COVID-19 vaccine. Findings of the study overall: Unmutated regions of variants are reportedly targeted by nearly half of spike-specific TCRs. Clonal diversity may have been underestimated in mostly white British donors. At baseline, seropositivity was found in only a handful of AZD1222 recipients. Researchers took repertoire samples only after the peak T cell response had come.

Using immunoSEQ multiplex PCR, the repertoire was profiled, and TCRdb retains in-frame clones only, with some absent. Among around 200,000 clones listed, around 94% were seen once. Only one count was recorded for this clone. The antigen remains undetermined. CDR3 size: 20 residues. The V gene end was trimmed by 0 bases and the J gene end by 2 bases; junction bases not matched to a gene: 13. Germline CDR1 is LNHDA and CDR2 is SQIVND (reference sequence). The rearrangement joins TRBV19 to TRBJ2-3; 11 nucleotides match TRBD2. The clonotype originates from an adult who received the AZD1222 COVID-19 vaccine. This specimen was peripheral blood, taken 28 days after the second AZD1222 dose. The CDR3 bases are TGTGCCAGTAGTATAGATCTAACGGGCCGACTAGCGGGGATCACAGATACGCAGTATTTT. It is translated as CASSIDLTGRLAGITDTQYF.